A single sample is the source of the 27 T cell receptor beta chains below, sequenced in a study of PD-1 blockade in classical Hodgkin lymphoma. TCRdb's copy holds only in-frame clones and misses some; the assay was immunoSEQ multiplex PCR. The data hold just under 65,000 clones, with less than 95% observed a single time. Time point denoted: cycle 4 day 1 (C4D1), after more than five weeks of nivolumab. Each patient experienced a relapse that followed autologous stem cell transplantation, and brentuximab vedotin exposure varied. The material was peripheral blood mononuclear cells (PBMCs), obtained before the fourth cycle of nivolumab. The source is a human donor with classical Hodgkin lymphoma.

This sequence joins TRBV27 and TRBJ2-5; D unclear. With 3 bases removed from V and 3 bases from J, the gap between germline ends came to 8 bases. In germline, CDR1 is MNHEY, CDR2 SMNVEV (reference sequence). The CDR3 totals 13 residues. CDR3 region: CASSFRREETQYF. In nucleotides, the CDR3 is TGTGCCAGCAGTTTTAGACGGGAAGAGACCCAGTACTTC.

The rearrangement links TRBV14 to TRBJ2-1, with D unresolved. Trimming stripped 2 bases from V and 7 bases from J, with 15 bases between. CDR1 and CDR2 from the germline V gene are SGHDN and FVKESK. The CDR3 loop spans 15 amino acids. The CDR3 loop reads CASSQRHVGTNEQFF. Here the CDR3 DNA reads TGTGCCAGCAGCCAAAGACACGTTGGCACAAATGAGCAGTTCTTC.

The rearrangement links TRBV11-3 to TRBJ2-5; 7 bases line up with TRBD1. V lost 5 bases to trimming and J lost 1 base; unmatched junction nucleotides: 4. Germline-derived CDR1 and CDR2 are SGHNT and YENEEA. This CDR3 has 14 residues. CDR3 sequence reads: CASSTRDSQETQYF. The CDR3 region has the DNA TGTGCCAGCAGCACTCGGGACAGCCAAGAGACCCAGTACTTC. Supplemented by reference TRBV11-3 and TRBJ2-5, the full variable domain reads EAGVVQSPRYKIIEKKQPVAFWCNPISGHNTLYWYLQNLGQGPELLIRYENEEAVDDSQLPKDRFSAERLKGVDSTLKIQPAELGDSAVYLCASSTRDSQETQYFGPGTRLLVL.

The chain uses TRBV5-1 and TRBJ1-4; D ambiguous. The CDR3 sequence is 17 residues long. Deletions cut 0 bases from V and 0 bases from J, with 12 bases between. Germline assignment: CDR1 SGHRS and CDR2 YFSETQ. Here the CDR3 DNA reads TGCGCCAGCAGCTTGGTTCCCGTCGCTGCAACTAATGAAAAACTGTTTTTT. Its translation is CASSLVPVAATNEKLFF.

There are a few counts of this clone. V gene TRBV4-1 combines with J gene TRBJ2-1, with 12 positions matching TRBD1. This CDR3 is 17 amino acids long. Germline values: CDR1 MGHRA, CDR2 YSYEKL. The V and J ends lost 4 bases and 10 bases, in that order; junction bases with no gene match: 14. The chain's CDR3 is CASSLGTGGLGMGEQFF. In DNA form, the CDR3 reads TGCGCCAGCAGCCTTGGGACAGGGGGCTTGGGAATGGGAGAGCAGTTCTTC.

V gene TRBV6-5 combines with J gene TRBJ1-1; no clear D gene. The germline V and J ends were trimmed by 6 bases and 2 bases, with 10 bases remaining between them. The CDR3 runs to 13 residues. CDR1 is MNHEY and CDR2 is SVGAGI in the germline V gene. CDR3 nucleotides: TGTGCCAGCAGAGCATTTCTCAACACTGAAGCTTTCTTT. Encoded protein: CASRAFLNTEAFF.

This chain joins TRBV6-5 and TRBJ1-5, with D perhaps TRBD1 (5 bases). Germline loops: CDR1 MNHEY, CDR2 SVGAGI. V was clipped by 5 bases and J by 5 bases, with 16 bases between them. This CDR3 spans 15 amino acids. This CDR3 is CASSNPGSAHQPQHF. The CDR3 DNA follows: TGTGCCAGCAGTAATCCAGGGAGTGCCCATCAGCCCCAGCATTTT.

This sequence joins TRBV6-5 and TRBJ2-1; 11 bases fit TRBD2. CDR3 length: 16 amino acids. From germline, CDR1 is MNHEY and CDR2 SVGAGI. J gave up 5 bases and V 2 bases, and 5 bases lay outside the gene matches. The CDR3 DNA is TGTGCCAGCAGTTACAGTGGGACTAGCGGACACAATGAGCAGTTCTTC. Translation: CASSYSGTSGHNEQFF.

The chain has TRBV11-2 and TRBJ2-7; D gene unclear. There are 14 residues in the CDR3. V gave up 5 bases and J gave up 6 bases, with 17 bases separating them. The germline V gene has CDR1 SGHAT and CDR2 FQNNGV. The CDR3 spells CASSDTYPAPEQYF. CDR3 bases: TGTGCCAGCAGCGATACGTACCCCGCCCCCGAGCAGTACTTC.

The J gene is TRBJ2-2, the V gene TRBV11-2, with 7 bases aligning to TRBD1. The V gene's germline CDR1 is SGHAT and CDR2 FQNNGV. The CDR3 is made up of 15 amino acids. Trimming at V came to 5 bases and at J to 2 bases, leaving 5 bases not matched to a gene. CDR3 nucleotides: TGTGCCAGCAGCCGAGACAGGGTCAACACCGGGGAGCTGTTTTTT. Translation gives CASSRDRVNTGELFF.

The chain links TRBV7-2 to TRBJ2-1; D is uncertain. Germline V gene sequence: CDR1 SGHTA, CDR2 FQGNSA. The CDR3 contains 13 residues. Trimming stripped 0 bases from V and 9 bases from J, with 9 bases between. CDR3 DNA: TGTGCCAGCAGCTTAGCGCTACTGTTTGAGCAGTTCTTC. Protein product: CASSLALLFEQFF.

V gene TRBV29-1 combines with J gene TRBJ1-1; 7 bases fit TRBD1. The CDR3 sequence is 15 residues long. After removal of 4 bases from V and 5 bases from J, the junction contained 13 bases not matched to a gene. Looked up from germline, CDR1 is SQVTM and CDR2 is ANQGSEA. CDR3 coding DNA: TGCAGCGTTGTAGTCAGGGGGGGCGTAGAGACTGAAGCTTTCTTT. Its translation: CSVVVRGGVETEAFF.

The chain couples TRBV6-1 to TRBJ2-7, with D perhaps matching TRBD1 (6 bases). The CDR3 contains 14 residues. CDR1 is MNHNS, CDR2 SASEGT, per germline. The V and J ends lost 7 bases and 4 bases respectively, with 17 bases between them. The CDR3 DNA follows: TGTGCCAGCACCACGCAGGGGTTGTTTTACGAGCAGTACTTC. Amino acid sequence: CASTTQGLFYEQYF.

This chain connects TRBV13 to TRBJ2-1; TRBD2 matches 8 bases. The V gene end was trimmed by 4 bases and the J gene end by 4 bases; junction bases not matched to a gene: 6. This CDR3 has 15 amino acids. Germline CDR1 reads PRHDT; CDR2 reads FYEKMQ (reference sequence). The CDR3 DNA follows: TGTGCCAGCAGCTCCGCGGGGGGCACTTACAATGAGCAGTTCTTC. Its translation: CASSSAGGTYNEQFF. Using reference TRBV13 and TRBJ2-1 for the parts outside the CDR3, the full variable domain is AAGVIQSPRHLIKEKRETATLKCYPIPRHDTVYWYQQGPGQDPQFLISFYEKMQSDKGSIPDRFSAQQFSDYHSELNMSSLELGDSALYFCASSSAGGTYNEQFFGPGTRLTVL.

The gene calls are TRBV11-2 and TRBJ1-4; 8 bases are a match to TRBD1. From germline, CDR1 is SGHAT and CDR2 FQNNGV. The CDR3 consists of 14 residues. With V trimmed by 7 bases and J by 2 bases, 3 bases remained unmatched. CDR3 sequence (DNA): TGTGCCAGCACCCAGGGGGCCACTAATGAAAAACTGTTTTTT. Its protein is CASTQGATNEKLFF.

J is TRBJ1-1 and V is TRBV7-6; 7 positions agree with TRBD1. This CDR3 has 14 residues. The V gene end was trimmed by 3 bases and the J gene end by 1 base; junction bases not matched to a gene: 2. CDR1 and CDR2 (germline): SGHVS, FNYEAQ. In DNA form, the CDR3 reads TGTGCCAGCAGCTTTGAGGGGGCGAACACTGAAGCTTTCTTT. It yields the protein CASSFEGANTEAFF.

CDR3 sequence reads: CASSEARPPTYEQYF. The CDR3 DNA reads as TGTGCCAGCAGTGAAGCGCGACCGCCGACCTACGAGCAGTACTTC. This rearrangement joins TRBV6-1 to TRBJ2-7; D is unresolved. Germline-derived CDR1 and CDR2 are MNHNS and SASEGT. The CDR3 contains 15 residues. The ends were cut back, 0 bases at V and 2 bases at J, with 11 bases in the middle.

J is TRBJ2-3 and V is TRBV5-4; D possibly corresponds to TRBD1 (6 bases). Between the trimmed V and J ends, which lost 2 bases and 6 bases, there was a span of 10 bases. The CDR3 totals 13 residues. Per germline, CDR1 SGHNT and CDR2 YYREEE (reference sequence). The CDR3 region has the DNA TGTGCCAGCAGCTTTGTGGGGGCGGATACGCAGTATTTT. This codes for CASSFVGADTQYF.

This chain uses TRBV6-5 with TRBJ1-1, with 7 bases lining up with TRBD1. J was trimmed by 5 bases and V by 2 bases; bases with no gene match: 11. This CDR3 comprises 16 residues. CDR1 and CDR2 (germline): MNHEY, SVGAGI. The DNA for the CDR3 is TGTGCCAGCAGTTACGGAACAGGGGCCCTTTGGACTGAAGCTTTCTTT. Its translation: CASSYGTGALWTEAFF.

The CDR3 DNA sequence: TGTGCCAGCAGCTATGCAAGGGGGACTTTTTGGACCCTCCACTTT. Amino acid sequence: CASSYARGTFWTLHF. This chain joins TRBV5-8 and TRBJ1-6, with D tentatively TRBD1 (6 bases). The ends were cut back, 3 bases at V and 14 bases at J, with 21 bases in the middle. CDR3 size: 15 residues. CDR1 and CDR2 (germline): SGHTS, YDEGEE. Together with reference TRBV5-8 and TRBJ1-6, the CDR3 gives the full variable domain: EAGVTQSPTHLIKTRGQQATLRCSPISGHTSVYWYQQALGLGLQFLLWYDEGEERNRGNFPPRFSGRQFPNYSSELNVNALELEDSALYLCASSYARGTFWTLHFGNGTRLTVT.

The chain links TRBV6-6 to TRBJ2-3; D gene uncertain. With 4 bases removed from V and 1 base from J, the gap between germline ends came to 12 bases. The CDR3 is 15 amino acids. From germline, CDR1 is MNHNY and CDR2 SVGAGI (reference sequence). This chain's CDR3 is CASSFDRGGTDTQYF. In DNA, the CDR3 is TGTGCCAGCAGTTTCGATCGTGGGGGCACAGATACGCAGTATTTT.

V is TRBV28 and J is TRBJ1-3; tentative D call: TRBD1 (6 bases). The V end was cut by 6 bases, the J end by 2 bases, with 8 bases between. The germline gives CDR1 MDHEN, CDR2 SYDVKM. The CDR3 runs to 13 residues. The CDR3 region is CASSYRAGNTIYF. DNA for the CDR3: TGTGCCAGCAGCTACAGGGCTGGAAACACCATATATTTT.

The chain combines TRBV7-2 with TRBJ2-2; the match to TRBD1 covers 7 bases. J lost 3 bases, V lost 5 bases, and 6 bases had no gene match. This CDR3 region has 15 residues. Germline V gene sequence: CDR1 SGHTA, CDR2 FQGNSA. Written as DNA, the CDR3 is TGTGCCAGCAGCATGAGGACAGGAGACACCGGGGAGCTGTTTTTT. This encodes CASSMRTGDTGELFF.

For the CDR3, the DNA is TGCGCCAGCAGCCAACCGGGACAGGGAGGCACTGAAGCTTTCTTT. This translates into CASSQPGQGGTEAFF. The V gene is TRBV4-1, the J gene TRBJ1-1, with 9 bases aligning to TRBD1. Per the germline V gene, CDR1 is MGHRA and CDR2 is YSYEKL. The CDR3 has 15 amino acids. Losses at the gene ends were 2 bases for V and 4 bases for J; bases not matched to a gene: 5.

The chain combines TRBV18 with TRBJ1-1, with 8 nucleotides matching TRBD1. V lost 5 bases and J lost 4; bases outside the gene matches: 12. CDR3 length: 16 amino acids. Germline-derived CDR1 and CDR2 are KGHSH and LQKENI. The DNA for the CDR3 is TGTGCCAGCTCATCTGCAGGGGGCGCGGGTAGCACTGAAGCTTTCTTT. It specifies CASSSAGGAGSTEAFF.

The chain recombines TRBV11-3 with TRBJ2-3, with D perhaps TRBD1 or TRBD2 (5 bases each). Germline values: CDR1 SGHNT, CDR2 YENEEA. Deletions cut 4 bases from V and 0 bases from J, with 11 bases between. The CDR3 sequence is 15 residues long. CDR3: CASSSGTVSTDTQYF. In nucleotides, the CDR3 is TGTGCCAGCAGCTCTGGGACGGTTAGCACAGATACGCAGTATTTT.

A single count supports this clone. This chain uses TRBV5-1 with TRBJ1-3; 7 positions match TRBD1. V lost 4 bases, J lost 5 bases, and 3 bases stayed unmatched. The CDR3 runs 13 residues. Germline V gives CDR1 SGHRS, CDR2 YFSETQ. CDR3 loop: CASSLDRRNTIYF. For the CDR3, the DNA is TGCGCCAGCAGCCTGGACAGGAGAAACACCATATATTTT.